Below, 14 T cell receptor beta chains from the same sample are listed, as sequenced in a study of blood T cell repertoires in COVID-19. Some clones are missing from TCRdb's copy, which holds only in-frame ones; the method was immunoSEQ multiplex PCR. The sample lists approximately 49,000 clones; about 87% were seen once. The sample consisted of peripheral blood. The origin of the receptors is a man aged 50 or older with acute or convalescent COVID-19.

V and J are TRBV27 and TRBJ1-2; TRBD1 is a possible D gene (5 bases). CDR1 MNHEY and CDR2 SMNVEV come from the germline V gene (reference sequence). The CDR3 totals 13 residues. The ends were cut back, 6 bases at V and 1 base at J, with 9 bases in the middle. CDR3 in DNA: TGTGCCAGCAGCACGGACATTAACTATGGCTACACCTTC. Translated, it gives CASSTDINYGYTF.

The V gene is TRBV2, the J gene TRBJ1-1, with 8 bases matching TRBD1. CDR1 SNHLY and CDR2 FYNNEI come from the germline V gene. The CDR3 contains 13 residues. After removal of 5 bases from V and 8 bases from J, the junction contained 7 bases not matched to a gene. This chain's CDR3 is CASSSPDRAEAFF. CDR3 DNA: TGTGCCAGCAGTTCTCCGGACAGGGCAGAAGCTTTCTTT.

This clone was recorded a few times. DNA for the CDR3: TGCGCCAGCAGCTTGTTCTCAGGGGGTGAAACTGAAGCTTTCTTT. As protein: CASSLFSGGETEAFF. This rearrangement joins TRBV5-1 to TRBJ1-1; 7 bases map to TRBD1. The CDR3 spans 15 residues. Per the germline V gene, CDR1 is SGHRS and CDR2 is YFSETQ. V shed 1 base, J shed 5 bases, and the junction held 8 bases outside the gene matches.

The DNA of the CDR3 is TGTGCCAGCAGCCCTAGGGGACGAACAGGGGTCTCAGGAAACACCATATATTTT. It codes for CASSPRGRTGVSGNTIYF. The V call is TRBV7-9, the J call TRBJ1-3; 7 positions match TRBD1. Per the germline V gene, CDR1 is SEHNR and CDR2 is FQNEAQ (reference sequence). The V segment lost 5 bases and the J segment 4 bases; nucleotides outside the gene matches: 17. The CDR3 is made up of 18 amino acids. The full variable domain, rest sourced from reference TRBV7-9 and TRBJ1-3, is DTGVSQNPRHKITKRGQNVTFRCDPISEHNRLYWYRQTLGQGPEFLTYFQNEAQLEKSRLLSDRFSAERPKGSFSTLEIQRTEQGDSAMYLCASSPRGRTGVSGNTIYFGEGSWLTVV.

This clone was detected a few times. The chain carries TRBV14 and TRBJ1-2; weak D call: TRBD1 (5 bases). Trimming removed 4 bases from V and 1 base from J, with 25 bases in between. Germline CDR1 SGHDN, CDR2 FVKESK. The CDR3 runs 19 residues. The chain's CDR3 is CASSRVGGLGGGNNYGYTF. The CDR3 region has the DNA TGTGCCAGCAGCCGAGTCGGGGGGTTAGGCGGAGGCAATAACTATGGCTACACCTTC. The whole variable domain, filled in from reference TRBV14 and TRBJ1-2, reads EAGVTQFPSHSVIEKGQTVTLRCDPISGHDNLYWYRRVMGKEIKFLLHFVKESKQDESGMPNNRFLAERTGGTYSTLKVQPAELEDSGVYFCASSRVGGLGGGNNYGYTFGSGTRLTVV.

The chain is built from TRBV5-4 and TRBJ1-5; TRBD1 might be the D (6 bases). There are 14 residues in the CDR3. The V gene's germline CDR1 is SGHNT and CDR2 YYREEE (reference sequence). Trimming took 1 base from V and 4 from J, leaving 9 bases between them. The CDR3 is CASSLWGPNQPQHF. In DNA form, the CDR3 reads TGTGCCAGCAGCTTGTGGGGGCCTAATCAGCCCCAGCATTTT.

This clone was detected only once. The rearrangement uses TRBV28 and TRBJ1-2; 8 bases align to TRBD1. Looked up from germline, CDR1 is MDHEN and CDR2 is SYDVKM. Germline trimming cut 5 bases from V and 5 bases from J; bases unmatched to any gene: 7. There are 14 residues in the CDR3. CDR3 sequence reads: CASSAGTGAYGYTF. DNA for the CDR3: TGTGCCAGCAGTGCTGGGACAGGCGCTTATGGCTACACCTTC.

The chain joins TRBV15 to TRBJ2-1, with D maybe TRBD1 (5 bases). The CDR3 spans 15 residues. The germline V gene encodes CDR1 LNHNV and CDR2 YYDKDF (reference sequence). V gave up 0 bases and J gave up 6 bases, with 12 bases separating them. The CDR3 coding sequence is TGTGCCACCAGCAGAGATCAGGGAACCGCCAATGAGCAGTTCTTC. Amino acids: CATSRDQGTANEQFF.

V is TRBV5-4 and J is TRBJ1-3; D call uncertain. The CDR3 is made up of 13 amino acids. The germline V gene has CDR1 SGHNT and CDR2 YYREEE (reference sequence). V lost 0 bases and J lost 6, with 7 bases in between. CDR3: CASSLDGLNTIYF. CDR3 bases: TGTGCCAGCAGCTTGGACGGACTAAACACCATATATTTT. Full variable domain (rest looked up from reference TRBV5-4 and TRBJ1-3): ETGVTQSPTHLIKTRGQQVTLRCSSQSGHNTVSWYQQALGQGPQFIFQYYREEENGRGNFPPRFSGLQFPNYSSELNVNALELDDSALYLCASSLDGLNTIYFGEGSWLTVV.

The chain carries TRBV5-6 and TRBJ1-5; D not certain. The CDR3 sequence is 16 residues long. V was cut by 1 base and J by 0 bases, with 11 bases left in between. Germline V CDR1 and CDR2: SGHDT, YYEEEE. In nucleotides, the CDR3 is TGTGCCAGCAGCTTGTTTGGCGGAAATAGCAATCAGCCCCAGCATTTT. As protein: CASSLFGGNSNQPQHF.

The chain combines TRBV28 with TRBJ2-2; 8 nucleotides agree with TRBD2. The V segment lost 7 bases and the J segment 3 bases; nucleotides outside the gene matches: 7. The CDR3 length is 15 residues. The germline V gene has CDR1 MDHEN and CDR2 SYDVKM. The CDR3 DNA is TGTGCCAGCAAGAGAGCGGGGGCCTACACCGGGGAGCTGTTTTTT. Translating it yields CASKRAGAYTGELFF.

In DNA form, the CDR3 reads TGTGCCAGCAGTCCGCTAGGACAGGGAGAGCTGGGTCAGCCCCAGCATTTT. Its protein is CASSPLGQGELGQPQHF. V and J are TRBV28 and TRBJ1-5, with 8 nucleotides matching TRBD1. Germline-derived CDR1 and CDR2 are MDHEN and SYDVKM. The CDR3 extends over 17 amino acids. After removal of 5 bases from V and 6 bases from J, the junction contained 15 bases not matched to a gene.

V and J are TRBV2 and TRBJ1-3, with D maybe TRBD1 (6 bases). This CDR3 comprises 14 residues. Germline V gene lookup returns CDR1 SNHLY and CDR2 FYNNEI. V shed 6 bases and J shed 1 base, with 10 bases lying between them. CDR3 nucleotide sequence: TGTGCCAGCAGAGAGACAGGATCTGGAAACACCATATATTTT. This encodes CASRETGSGNTIYF.

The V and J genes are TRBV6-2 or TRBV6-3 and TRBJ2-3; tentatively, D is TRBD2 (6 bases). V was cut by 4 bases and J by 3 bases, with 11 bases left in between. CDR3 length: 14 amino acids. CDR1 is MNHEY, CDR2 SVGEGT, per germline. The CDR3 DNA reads TGTGCCAGCAGTTGGGGGAGGAATACAGATACGCAGTATTTT. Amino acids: CASSWGRNTDTQYF.